This T cell receptor beta chain was identified in a study of T cells in tuberculosis. The germline V and J ends were trimmed by 6 bases and 4 bases, with 11 bases remaining between them. The CDR3 spans 13 residues. Germline V gene lookup returns CDR1 MNHEY and CDR2 SVGAGI. Adolescents were screened for latent TB by skin test and IGRA. Clones were read by immunoSEQ multiplex PCR, and TCRdb kept only the in-frame ones, dropping some. The sample shows under 40,000 clones, roughly 95% of them seen only once. The chain is built from TRBV6-5 and TRBJ2-3; D not certain. Sequencing was performed on PBMCs. The receptor was isolated from a donor aged 10-35 years with latent tuberculosis or without tuberculosis infection. CDR3 amino acids: CASSEFGADTQYF. CDR3 bases: TGTGCCAGCAGCGAGTTCGGTGCAGATACGCAGTATTTT.